This record covers a single T cell receptor beta chain. These data originate in a study of identical twins. The germline gives CDR1 SGHRS, CDR2 YFSETQ. The CDR3 is 14 residues long. V lost 0 bases and J 4 bases, leaving 7 bases between the germline ends. A template switching step contributed a universal primer site, while unique molecular identifiers were present in the cDNA. TCRdb redid the calling of the 5' RACE reads with MiXCR, one entry per CDR3 protein. This table has 1.5 million or so distinct CDR3 sequences, under 35% appearing once. Material: cord blood. This chain joins TRBV5-1 and TRBJ1-4, with no clear D. The TCR was taken from a newborn girl in good health. CDR3 sequence reads: CASSLATDNEKLFF. The CDR3 nucleotides read TGCGCCAGCAGCTTGGCGACGGATAATGAAAAACTGTTTTTT.